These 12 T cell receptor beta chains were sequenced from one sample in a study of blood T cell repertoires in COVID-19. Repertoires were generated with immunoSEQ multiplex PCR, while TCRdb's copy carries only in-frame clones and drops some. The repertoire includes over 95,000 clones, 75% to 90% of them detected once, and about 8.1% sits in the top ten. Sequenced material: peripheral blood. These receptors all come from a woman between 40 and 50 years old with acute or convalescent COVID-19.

Written as DNA, the CDR3 is TGTGCCAGCAGTTACACTGGGACAGGGGTTGAAAAACTGTTTTTT. Amino acid sequence: CASSYTGTGVEKLFF. The chain combines TRBV6-2 or TRBV6-3 with TRBJ1-4; TRBD1 matches at 10 bases. CDR1 and CDR2 from the germline V gene are MNHEY and SVGEGT. The V and J ends lost 2 bases and 7 bases, in that order; junction bases with no gene match: 4. The CDR3 runs 15 residues.

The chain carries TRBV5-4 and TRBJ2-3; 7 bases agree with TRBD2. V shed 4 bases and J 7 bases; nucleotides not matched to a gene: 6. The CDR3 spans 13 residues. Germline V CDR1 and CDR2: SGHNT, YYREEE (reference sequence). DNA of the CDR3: TGTGCCAGCAGCACGAGCGGGGTCAATACGCAGTATTTT. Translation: CASSTSGVNTQYF.

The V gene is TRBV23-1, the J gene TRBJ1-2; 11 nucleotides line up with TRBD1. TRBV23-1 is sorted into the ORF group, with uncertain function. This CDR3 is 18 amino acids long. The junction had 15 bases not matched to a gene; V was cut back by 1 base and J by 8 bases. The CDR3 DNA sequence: TGCGCCAGCAGTCAATTCTGGAATCGCCAGGGACAGGGGGAGGGCTACACCTTC. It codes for CASSQFWNRQGQGEGYTF.

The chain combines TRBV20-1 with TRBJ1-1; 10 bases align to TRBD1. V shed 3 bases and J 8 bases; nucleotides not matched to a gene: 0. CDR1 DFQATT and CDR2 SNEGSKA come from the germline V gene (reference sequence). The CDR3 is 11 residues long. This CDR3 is CSARGQGEAFF. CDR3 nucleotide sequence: TGCAGTGCTAGGGGACAGGGGGAAGCTTTCTTT.

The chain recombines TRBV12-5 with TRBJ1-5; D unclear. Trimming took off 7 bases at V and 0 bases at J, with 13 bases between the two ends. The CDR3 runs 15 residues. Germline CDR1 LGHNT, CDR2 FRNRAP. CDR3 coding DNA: TGTGCTAGTGAAATAAATCGTATTAGCAATCAGCCCCAGCATTTT. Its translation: CASEINRISNQPQHF.

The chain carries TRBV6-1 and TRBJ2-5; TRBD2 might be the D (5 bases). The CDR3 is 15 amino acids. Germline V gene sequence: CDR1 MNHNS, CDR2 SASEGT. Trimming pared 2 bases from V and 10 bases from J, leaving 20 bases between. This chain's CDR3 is CASSEWAKGIGIQYF. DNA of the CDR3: TGTGCCAGCAGTGAATGGGCCAAAGGCATCGGGATCCAGTACTTC.

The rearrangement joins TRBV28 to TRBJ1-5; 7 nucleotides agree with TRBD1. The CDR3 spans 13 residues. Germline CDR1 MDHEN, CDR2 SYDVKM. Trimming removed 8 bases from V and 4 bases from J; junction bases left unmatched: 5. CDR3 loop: CASEAQGNQPQHF. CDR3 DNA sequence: TGTGCCAGCGAGGCACAGGGGAATCAGCCCCAGCATTTT.

Here the CDR3 DNA reads TGTGCCAGCAGAGGACAGGGGGCCTTCGGGGAGCTGTTTTTT. Protein sequence: CASRGQGAFGELFF. J is TRBJ2-2 and V is TRBV6-5; 11 bases agree with TRBD1. The ends lost 6 bases at V and 7 bases at J; junction bases unmatched: 4. The CDR3 consists of 14 residues. Germline lookup yields CDR1 MNHEY and CDR2 SVGAGI.

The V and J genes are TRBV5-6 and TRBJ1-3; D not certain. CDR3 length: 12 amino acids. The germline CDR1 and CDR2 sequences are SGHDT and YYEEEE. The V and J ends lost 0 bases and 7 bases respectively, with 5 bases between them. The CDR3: CASSLDSNTIYF. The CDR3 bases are TGTGCCAGCAGCTTGGACAGCAACACCATATATTTT.

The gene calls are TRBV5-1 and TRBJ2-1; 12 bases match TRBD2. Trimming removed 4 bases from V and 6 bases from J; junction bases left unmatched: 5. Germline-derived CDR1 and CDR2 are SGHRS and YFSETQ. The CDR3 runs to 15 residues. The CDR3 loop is CASSPRTSGINEQFF. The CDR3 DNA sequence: TGCGCCAGCAGCCCCCGGACTAGCGGGATCAATGAGCAGTTCTTC.

The CDR3 here is CASSQVHTLNTEAFF. In DNA, the CDR3 is TGTGCCAGCAGCCAAGTCCATACATTGAACACTGAAGCTTTCTTT. The chain employs TRBV3-1 (or the pseudogene TRBV3-2) and TRBJ1-1, with unresolved D. Trimming removed 1 base at V and 0 bases at J, with 9 bases between. The germline gives CDR1 LGHDT, CDR2 YNNKEL (reference sequence). The CDR3 consists of 15 residues.

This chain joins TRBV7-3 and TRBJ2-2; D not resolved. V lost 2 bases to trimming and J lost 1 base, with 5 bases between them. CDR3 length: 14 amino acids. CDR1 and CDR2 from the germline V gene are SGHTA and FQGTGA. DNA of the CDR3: TGTGCCAGCAGCTTAGAGCAGAACACCGGGGAGCTGTTTTTT. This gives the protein CASSLEQNTGELFF.